A selection of T cell receptor beta chains follows, all from one sample in a study of OX40 agonist ivuxolimab in advanced cancers. Here immunoSEQ multiplex PCR was the method, and the copy in TCRdb shows in-frame clones only, minus some. The sample has 75,000 to 90,000 clones, more than 80% seen once. This material consisted of CD4+ or CD8+ T cells sorted from blood, taken in a trial of the OX40 agonist ivuxolimab. The source of these receptors is an adult with an advanced solid tumor such as melanoma, head and neck, liver or kidney cancer. Each CDR3 is given with its conserved first and last residue. The order of the fields is J gene, CDR3 length, V gene, clone size, D gene, CDR3 DNA, CDR3 protein. D genes are given only for firm matches. Clone size is given for some rows only: seen once, a few or many times, or a class if the clone is expanded.

>TRBJ1-3|16|TRBV30|.|.
TGTGCCTGGAGTGTAGGTGTAGGGGGTCTCGGAAACACCATATATTTT
CAWSVGVGGLGNTIYF
>TRBJ1-5|19|TRBV30|once|TRBD1
TGTGCCTGGAGTGGATACCGACCGGGACAGGGGGCAGGTATTCAGCCCCAGCATTTT
CAWSGYRPGQGAGIQPQHF
>TRBJ1-3|15|TRBV13|.|.
TGTGCCAGCAGCCCCTGGGGGGACTCTGGAAACACCATATATTTT
CASSPWGDSGNTIYF
>TRBJ2-6|19|TRBV4-3|once|.
TGCGCCAGCAGCCAACTAGAAGGGACAACGAGATCTGGGGCCAACGTCCTGACTTTC
CASSQLEGTTRSGANVLTF
>TRBJ1-2|13|TRBV4-3|.|.
TGCGCCAGCAGCCTTTGGAGGGAAGGTGGCTACACCTTC
CASSLWREGGYTF
>TRBJ1-2|15|TRBV6-6|.|TRBD1
TGTGCCAGCAGCCAGTATACAGGGGCTACCTATGGCTACACCTTC
CASSQYTGATYGYTF
>TRBJ1-1|16|TRBV10-3|.|TRBD1
TGTGCCACCCAAGCCGGGACAGAAGAATGGAACACTGAAGCTTTCTTT
CATQAGTEEWNTEAFF
>TRBJ1-5|15|TRBV7-9|.|.
TGTGCCAGCAGCATTACGGCCCCGGGGAATCAGCCCCAGCATTTT
CASSITAPGNQPQHF
>TRBJ1-1|13|TRBV4-3|.|TRBD1
TGCGCCAGCAGTCTGACAGGGGACACTGAAGCTTTCTTT
CASSLTGDTEAFF
>TRBJ2-5|14|TRBV25-1|.|.
TGTGCCAGCAAAATCGGGGAGAGCCAAGAGACCCAGTACTTC
CASKIGESQETQYF
>TRBJ2-2|13|TRBV7-3|.|.
TGTGCCAGCAGCTTAGATGTCACCGGGGAGCTGTTTTTT
CASSLDVTGELFF
>TRBJ1-5|16|TRBV19|.|.
TGTGCCAGTAGTATAGCTTGGTCTTATAGCAATCAGCCCCAGCATTTT
CASSIAWSYSNQPQHF
>TRBJ1-2|16|TRBV19|once|.
TGTGCCAGTAGTATAGCCTTCGGGTTGGGCAGCTATGGCTACACCTTC
CASSIAFGLGSYGYTF
>TRBJ2-2|16|TRBV29-1|once|TRBD1
TGCAGCGTTTTTCTCCGGGACAGGGGAGTCCCCGGGGAGCTGTTTTTT
CSVFLRDRGVPGELFF
>TRBJ1-2|12|TRBV6-6|.|.
TGTGCCAGCAGTCCCGGTGGATATGGCTACACCTTC
CASSPGGYGYTF
>TRBJ2-7|14|TRBV4-3|.|TRBD2
TGCGCCAGCAGCCAAGGGGACTACACCTACGAGCAGTACTTC
CASSQGDYTYEQYF
>TRBJ1-2|17|TRBV4-3|few|.
TGCGCCAGCAGCCAAGGGGGGCGAGCAACATCTAACTATGGCTACACCTTC
CASSQGGRATSNYGYTF
>TRBJ2-3|17|TRBV18|.|.
TGTGCCAGCTCCAAGACTACCGGGGACACCCCCACAGATACGCAGTATTTT
CASSKTTGDTPTDTQYF
>TRBJ2-6|16|TRBV28|.|.
TGTGCCAGCAGGCCCCTTGTCTCCTCTGGGGCCAACGTCCTGACTTTC
CASRPLVSSGANVLTF
>TRBJ1-5|13|TRBV28|.|TRBD1
TGTGCCATACAGGGGCCAGAGAATCAGCCCCAGCATTTT
CAIQGPENQPQHF
>TRBJ2-1|14|TRBV15|.|.
TGTGCCACCAGCAGAGTTTCCATGGAGAGTATTCAGTTCTTC
CATSRVSMESIQFF
>TRBJ2-5|13|TRBV27|.|.
TGTGCCAGCAGTTGGGGCAGTCCCGAGACCCAGTACTTC
CASSWGSPETQYF
>TRBJ1-1|14|TRBV4-1|.|.
TGCGCCAGCAGCCAAGCGTTCATGAACACTGAAGCTTTCTTT
CASSQAFMNTEAFF
>TRBJ1-1|16|TRBV6-5|.|.
TGTGCCAGCAGTTACTTTCCTACATACATGAACACTGAAGCTTTCTTT
CASSYFPTYMNTEAFF
>TRBJ2-1|12|TRBV28|.|.
TGTGCCAGCAGACTCGCGGAGGGGCAGGGGTTCTTC
CASRLAEGQGFF
>TRBJ1-1|13|TRBV4-3|once|.
TGCGCCAGCAGCCAAGTGGGGGACTTCGTCGTTTCCTTT
CASSQVGDFVVSF
>TRBJ1-1|14|TRBV28|.|.
TGTGCCAGCAGTTTCCCAGTTTCGGGGGCTCGGGCTTTCTTT
CASSFPVSGARAFF
>TRBJ2-4|15|TRBV4-2|.|.
TGTGCCAGCAGCCAAGATAGAGGGCAGTTAAACATTCAGTACTTC
CASSQDRGQLNIQYF
>TRBJ1-3|14|TRBV25-1|.|.
TGTGCCAGCAGTGATCCCTTTCTTGGAAACACCATATATTTT
CASSDPFLGNTIYF